These 16 T cell receptor beta chains share one sample of origin, sequenced in a study of T cells after yellow fever vaccination. TCRdb reprocessed the 5' RACE reads via MiXCR and lists one record per CDR3 protein. The table includes 620,000 or so distinct CDR3 sequences, less than 20% detected once. The source material was PBMCs, sampled around 5 days after the first yellow fever vaccination. Receptors originate from a man younger than 35 who received the YFV17D yellow fever vaccine.

The chain is built from TRBV7-8 and TRBJ2-1; TRBD2 agrees at 8 bases. The CDR3 contains 13 residues. V lost 8 bases to trimming and J lost 0 bases; unmatched junction nucleotides: 0. Germline assignment: CDR1 SGHVS and CDR2 FQNEAQ. The CDR3 region has the DNA TGTGCCAGCGGGACTAGCTCCTACAATGAGCAGTTCTTC. As protein: CASGTSSYNEQFF.

This clonotype was detected many times. The chain links TRBV7-9 to TRBJ2-1; D is undetermined. This CDR3 has 14 amino acids. The V gene's germline CDR1 is SEHNR and CDR2 FQNEAQ (reference sequence). V was clipped by 2 bases and J by 1 base, with 6 bases between them. The CDR3 protein is CASSLTESYNEQFF. The CDR3 DNA reads TGTGCCAGCAGCTTAACTGAGTCCTACAATGAGCAGTTCTTC.

Only a few counts were recorded for this clonotype. This chain links TRBV3-1 with TRBJ1-2; tentative D call: TRBD1 (5 bases). The CDR3 runs to 16 residues. From germline, CDR1 is LGHDT and CDR2 YNNKEL (reference sequence). With 3 bases removed from V and 6 bases from J, the gap between germline ends came to 20 bases. DNA for the CDR3: TGTGCCAGCAGCCAGAGCAGCGCGGGGGGGTTGGATGGCTACACCTTC. The encoded protein is CASSQSSAGGLDGYTF.

Ten or more counts support this clonotype. The V call is TRBV5-1, the J call TRBJ2-1, with 8 bases that match TRBD1. In germline, CDR1 is SGHRS, CDR2 YFSETQ. V lost 7 bases and J lost 1; bases outside the gene matches: 1. This CDR3 comprises 13 residues. CDR3 region: CASGQGSYNEQFF. CDR3 coding DNA: TGCGCCAGCGGACAGGGATCCTACAATGAGCAGTTCTTC.

This chain joins TRBV18 and TRBJ2-1; 8 nucleotides line up with TRBD2. Germline V gene sequence: CDR1 KGHSH, CDR2 LQKENI. The CDR3 is 16 residues long. V lost 2 bases and J lost 4; bases outside the gene matches: 7. CDR3 sequence reads: CASSPAGGWGYNEQFF. For the CDR3, the DNA is TGTGCCAGCTCACCAGCGGGGGGCTGGGGTTACAATGAGCAGTTCTTC.

The CDR3 spells CASSPDGQANQPQHF. CDR3 DNA sequence: TGCGCCAGCAGCCCGGATGGACAAGCCAATCAGCCCCAGCATTTT. The J gene is TRBJ1-5, the V gene TRBV5-1; weak D call: TRBD1 (5 bases). CDR1 SGHRS and CDR2 YFSETQ come from the germline V gene. The ends were cut back, 4 bases at V and 3 bases at J, with 14 bases in the middle. The CDR3 loop spans 15 amino acids.

This clonotype was detected only a few times. The rearrangement joins TRBV12-3 or TRBV12-4 to TRBJ2-3; 10 nucleotides match TRBD2. This CDR3 comprises 14 residues. With V trimmed by 3 bases and J by 6 bases, 3 bases remained unmatched. CDR3 sequence reads: CASSFGAGGDTQYF. CDR3 nucleotide sequence: TGTGCCAGCAGTTTTGGAGCGGGGGGGGATACGCAGTATTTT.

The chain has TRBV7-9 and TRBJ1-6; no clear D. The CDR3 consists of 17 residues. The V end lost 5 bases, the J end lost 5 bases, and 19 bases lay between the germline ends. Germline V gene lookup returns CDR1 SEHNR and CDR2 FQNEAQ (reference sequence). This CDR3 is CASSPTVVGPDNSPLHF. The CDR3, as DNA: TGTGCCAGCAGCCCCACCGTGGTAGGTCCGGATAATTCACCCCTCCACTTT.

This clonotype was seen a handful of times. The chain couples TRBV25-1 to TRBJ2-2, with D uncertain. Trimming took 4 bases from V and 3 from J, leaving 9 bases between them. The CDR3 has 14 residues. The V gene's germline CDR1 is MGHDK and CDR2 SYGVNS. For the CDR3, the DNA is TGTGCCAGCAGTGGTGTCGGGCACACCGGGGAGCTGTTTTTT. It encodes CASSGVGHTGELFF.

This clonotype was recorded at least ten times. J is TRBJ1-6 and V is TRBV12-3 or TRBV12-4; D ambiguous. V was pared by 6 bases and J by 10 bases, with 16 bases between. The CDR3 totals 14 residues. The CDR3 here is CASRPGRPTSPLHF. CDR3 sequence (DNA): TGTGCCAGCAGACCCGGTCGTCCCACCTCACCCCTCCACTTT.

The genes are TRBV4-1 and TRBJ2-2, with D perhaps TRBD1 (6 bases). The CDR3 has 15 amino acids. V was trimmed by 4 bases and J by 9 bases, leaving 18 bases between them. Looked up from germline, CDR1 is MGHRA and CDR2 is YSYEKL. This CDR3 reads CASSPDQGSFWELFF. CDR3 nucleotides: TGCGCCAGCAGCCCGGATCAGGGGTCCTTCTGGGAGCTGTTTTTT.

This clonotype has only a few counts. The V and J genes are TRBV4-1 and TRBJ1-2; 9 bases fit TRBD1. J was trimmed by 2 bases and V by 3 bases; bases with no gene match: 4. The germline V gene has CDR1 MGHRA and CDR2 YSYEKL. The CDR3 is 15 amino acids. CDR3 sequence: CASSQDDRGNYGYTF. As DNA, the CDR3 is TGCGCCAGCAGCCAGGACGACAGGGGGAACTATGGCTACACCTTC.

The rearrangement uses TRBV20-1 and TRBJ1-1; D call uncertain. The CDR3 covers 14 residues. Germline V CDR1 and CDR2: DFQATT, SNEGSKA (reference sequence). V shed 6 bases and J shed 1 base, with 15 bases lying between them. The CDR3 DNA is TGCAGTGCAACGACACCATTCTCGAACACTGAAGCTTTCTTT. Translating gives CSATTPFSNTEAFF.

CDR3 protein: CASSFQAGAGETQYF. The CDR3 region has the DNA TGTGCCAGCAGTTTCCAGGCGGGGGCAGGAGAGACCCAGTACTTC. The chain couples TRBV27 to TRBJ2-5; D is perhaps TRBD2 (7 bases). The CDR3 length is 15 residues. V was clipped by 3 bases and J by 4 bases, with 15 bases between them. Germline V gene sequence: CDR1 MNHEY, CDR2 SMNVEV (reference sequence).

This clonotype was observed a few times. The CDR3 sequence is CASSLRQVNTEAFF. CDR3 in DNA: TGTGCCAGCAGTTTACGACAGGTGAACACTGAAGCTTTCTTT. The J gene is TRBJ1-1, the V gene TRBV12-3 or TRBV12-4, with TRBD1 as a possible D gene (6 bases). Trimming shortened V by 2 bases and J by 0 bases, and 7 bases separated the two germline ends. CDR3 length: 14 residues.

There are a few counts of this clonotype. The chain has TRBV7-2 and TRBJ2-1; D is unclear. V was clipped by 4 bases and J by 7 bases, with 14 bases between them. CDR1 SGHTA and CDR2 FQGNSA come from the germline V gene. The length of the CDR3 is 14 residues. In nucleotides, the CDR3 is TGTGCCAGCAGCTACCATGGTTCGTGGAATGAGCAGTTCTTC. This translates into CASSYHGSWNEQFF.